The rows below give T cell receptor beta chains drawn from one sample of a study of beta chain features in type 1 diabetes. The table came from immunoSEQ multiplex PCR; TCRdb's copy has only in-frame clones and leaves some out. The sample contains more than 300,000 clones, 10% to 15% of which appear only once. The sample comprised naive CD4+ T cells from blood. Source of these receptors: a young man in good health. Each CDR3 is given with its conserved first and last residue. A D gene is named only where the DNA matches it firmly. Clone size appears in some rows only: once, few, many, or a class for an expanded clone.

>TRBV7-3|.|.|TRBJ2-5
CASSLMGVQETQYF
TGTGCCAGCAGCTTAATGGGCGTTCAAGAGACCCAGTACTTC
>TRBV4-3|.|.|TRBJ2-5
CASSRKGPVAGVRETQYF
TGCGCCAGCAGCCGGAAAGGGCCGGTGGCAGGGGTGAGGGAGACCCAGTACTTC
>TRBV7-3|.|TRBD2|TRBJ2-2
CASRSGTSVTGELFF
TGTGCCAGCAGGTCGGGGACTAGCGTAACCGGGGAGCTGTTTTTT
>TRBV6-5|.|TRBD1|TRBJ2-7
CASRRQGGSYEQYF
TGTGCCAGCAGGAGACAGGGGGGTTCCTACGAGCAGTACTTC
>TRBV28|.|.|TRBJ1-2
CASSLGQVNYGYTF
TGTGCCAGCAGTTTGGGGCAGGTGAACTATGGCTACACCTTC
>TRBV7-2|.|TRBD1|TRBJ1-2
CASTPTGGMWGYTF
TGTGCCAGCACCCCGACAGGGGGTATGTGGGGCTACACCTTC
>TRBV30|.|.|TRBJ1-1
CASRKGGREAFF
TGTGCCTCCAGGAAAGGGGGACGCGAAGCTTTCTTT
>TRBV4-2|.|.|TRBJ1-1
CASSQDPQGLNTEAFF
TGTGCCAGCAGCCAAGATCCACAGGGCTTGAACACTGAAGCTTTCTTT
>TRBV7-2|few|.|TRBJ1-6
CASSLAPQGRSPLHF
TGTGCCAGCAGCTTAGCGCCACAGGGAAGGTCACCCCTCCACTTT
>TRBV2|.|.|TRBJ2-7
CASCEPDWDYEQYF
TGTGCCAGCTGTGAGCCGGACTGGGACTACGAGCAGTACTTC
>TRBV4-1|.|TRBD1|TRBJ1-5
CASSQEDRVREPQHF
TGCGCCAGCAGCCAAGAGGACAGGGTTCGAGAGCCCCAGCATTTT
>TRBV5-4|few|TRBD1|TRBJ2-7
CASSPGQSLSEQYF
TGTGCCAGCAGCCCGGGACAGTCGCTTTCTGAGCAGTACTTC
>TRBV4-3|.|TRBD1|TRBJ2-2
CASSQEDRGGTGELFF
TGCGCCAGCAGCCAAGAGGACAGGGGAGGGACCGGGGAGCTGTTTTTT
>TRBV10-3|.|.|TRBJ1-1
CAIRNTGSQRTEAFF
TGTGCCATCAGGAATACAGGGTCCCAGAGGACTGAAGCTTTCTTT
>TRBV27|few|TRBD1|TRBJ1-5
CASSFRTGWNQPQHF
TGTGCCAGCAGTTTCCGGACAGGGTGGAATCAGCCCCAGCATTTT